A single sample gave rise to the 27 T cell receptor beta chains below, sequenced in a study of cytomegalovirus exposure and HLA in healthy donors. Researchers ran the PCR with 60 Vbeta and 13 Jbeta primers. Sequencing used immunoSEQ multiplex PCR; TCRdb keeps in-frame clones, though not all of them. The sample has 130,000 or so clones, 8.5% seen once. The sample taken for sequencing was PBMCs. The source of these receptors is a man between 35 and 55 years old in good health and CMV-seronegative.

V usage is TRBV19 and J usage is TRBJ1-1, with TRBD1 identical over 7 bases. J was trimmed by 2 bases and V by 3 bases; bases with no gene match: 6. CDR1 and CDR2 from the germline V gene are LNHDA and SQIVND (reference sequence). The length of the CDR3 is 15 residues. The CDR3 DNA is TGTGCCAGTAGTATCACTCACAGGGGAAACACTGAAGCTTTCTTT. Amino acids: CASSITHRGNTEAFF.

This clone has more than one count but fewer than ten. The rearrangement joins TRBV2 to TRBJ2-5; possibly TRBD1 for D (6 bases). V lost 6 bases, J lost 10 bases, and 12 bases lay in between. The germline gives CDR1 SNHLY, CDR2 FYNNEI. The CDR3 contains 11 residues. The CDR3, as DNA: TGTGCCAGCAGCCCCAGGGGAATCCAGTACTTC. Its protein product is CASSPRGIQYF.

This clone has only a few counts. CDR3: CASSTIGGRTSDTQYF. DNA of the CDR3: TGTGCCAGCAGCACAATAGGGGGAAGGACTTCAGATACGCAGTATTTT. The genes are TRBV28 and TRBJ2-3; maybe TRBD1 (6 bases). Between the trimmed V and J ends, which lost 6 bases and 4 bases, there was a span of 20 bases. Germline lookup yields CDR1 MDHEN and CDR2 SYDVKM. The CDR3 is 16 amino acids.

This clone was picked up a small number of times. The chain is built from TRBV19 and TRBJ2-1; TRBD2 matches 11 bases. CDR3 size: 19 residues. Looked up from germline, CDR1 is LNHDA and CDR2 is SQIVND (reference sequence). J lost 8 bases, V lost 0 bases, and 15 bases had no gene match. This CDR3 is CASSIDGAGVAGGPHEQFF. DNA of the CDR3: TGTGCCAGTAGTATAGATGGGGCAGGGGTAGCGGGGGGGCCCCATGAGCAGTTCTTC.

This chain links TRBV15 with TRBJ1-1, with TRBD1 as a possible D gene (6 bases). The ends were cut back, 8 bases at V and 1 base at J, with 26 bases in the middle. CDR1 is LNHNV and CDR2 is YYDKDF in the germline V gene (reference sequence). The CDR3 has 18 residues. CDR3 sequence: CATEGTSEGGESNTEAFF. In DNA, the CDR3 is TGTGCCACCGAAGGCACCAGCGAGGGGGGGGAATCGAACACTGAAGCTTTCTTT.

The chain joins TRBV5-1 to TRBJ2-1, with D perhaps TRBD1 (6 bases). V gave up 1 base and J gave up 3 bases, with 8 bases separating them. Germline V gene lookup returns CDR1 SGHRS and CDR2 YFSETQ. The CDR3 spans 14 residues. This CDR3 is CASSLTQGYNEQFF. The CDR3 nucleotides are TGCGCCAGCAGCTTGACACAGGGCTACAATGAGCAGTTCTTC. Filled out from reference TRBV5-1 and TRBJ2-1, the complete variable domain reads KAGVTQTPRYLIKTRGQQVTLSCSPISGHRSVSWYQQTPGQGLQFLFEYFSETQRNKGNFPGRFSGRQFSNSRSEMNVSTLELGDSALYLCASSLTQGYNEQFFGPGTRLTVL.

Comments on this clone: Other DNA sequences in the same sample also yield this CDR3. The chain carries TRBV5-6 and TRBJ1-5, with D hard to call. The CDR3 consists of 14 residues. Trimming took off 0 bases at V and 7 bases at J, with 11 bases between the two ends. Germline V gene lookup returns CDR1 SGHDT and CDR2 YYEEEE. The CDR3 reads CASSLGGYGQPQHF. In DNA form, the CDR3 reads TGTGCCAGCAGCTTGGGAGGGTATGGGCAGCCCCAGCATTTT.

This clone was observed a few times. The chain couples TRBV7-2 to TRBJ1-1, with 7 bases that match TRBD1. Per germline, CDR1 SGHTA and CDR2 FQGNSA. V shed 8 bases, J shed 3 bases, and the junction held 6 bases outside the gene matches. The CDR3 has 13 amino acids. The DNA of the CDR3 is TGTGCCAGCTTCGGGACAGTGGACACTGAAGCTTTCTTT. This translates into CASFGTVDTEAFF.

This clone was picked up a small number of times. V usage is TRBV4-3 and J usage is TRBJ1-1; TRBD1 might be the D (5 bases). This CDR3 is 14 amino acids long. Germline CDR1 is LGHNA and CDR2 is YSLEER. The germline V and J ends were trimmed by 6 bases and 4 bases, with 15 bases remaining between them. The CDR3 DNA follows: TGCGCCAGCAGTCCCCGGGGGGGAGGCACTGAAGCTTTCTTT. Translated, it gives CASSPRGGGTEAFF.

The CDR3 protein is CSGGEQFF. The CDR3 DNA is TGCAGCGGAGGGGAGCAGTTCTTC. The V gene is TRBV29-1, the J gene TRBJ2-1, with a tentative D call TRBD2 (5 bases). The germline CDR1 and CDR2 sequences are SQVTM and ANQGSEA. This CDR3 spans 8 amino acids. V lost 7 bases, J lost 10 bases, and 5 bases lay in between.

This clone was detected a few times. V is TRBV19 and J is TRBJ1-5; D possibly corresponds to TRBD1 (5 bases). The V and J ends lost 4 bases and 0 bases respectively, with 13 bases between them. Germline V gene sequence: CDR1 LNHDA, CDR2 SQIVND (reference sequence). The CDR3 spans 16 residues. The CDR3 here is CASSTGTRGSNQPQHF. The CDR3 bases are TGTGCCAGTAGTACCGGGACTCGGGGTAGCAATCAGCCCCAGCATTTT.

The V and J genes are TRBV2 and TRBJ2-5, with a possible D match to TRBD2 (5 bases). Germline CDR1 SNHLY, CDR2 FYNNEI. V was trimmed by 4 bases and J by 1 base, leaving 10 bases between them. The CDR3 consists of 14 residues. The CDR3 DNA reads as TGTGCCAGCAGTGGGAGGCAGTCCCAAGAGACCCAGTACTTC. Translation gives CASSGRQSQETQYF. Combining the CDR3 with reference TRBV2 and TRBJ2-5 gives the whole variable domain EPEVTQTPSHQVTQMGQEVILRCVPISNHLYFYWYRQILGQKVEFLVSFYNNEISEKSEIFDDQFSVERPDGSNFTLKIRSTKLEDSAMYFCASSGRQSQETQYFGPGTRLLVL.

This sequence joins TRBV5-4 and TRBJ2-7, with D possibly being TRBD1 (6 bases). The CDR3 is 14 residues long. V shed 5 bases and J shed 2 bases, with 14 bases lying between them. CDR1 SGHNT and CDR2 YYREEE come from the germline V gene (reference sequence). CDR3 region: CASRTERQAYEQYF. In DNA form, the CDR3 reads TGTGCCAGCAGGACTGAGAGACAGGCCTACGAGCAGTACTTC.

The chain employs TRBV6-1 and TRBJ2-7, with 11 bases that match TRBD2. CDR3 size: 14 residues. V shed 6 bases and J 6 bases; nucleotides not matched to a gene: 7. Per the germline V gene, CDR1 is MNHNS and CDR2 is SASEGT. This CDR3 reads CASRSIGLAGEQYF. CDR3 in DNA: TGTGCCAGCAGAAGCATCGGACTAGCGGGCGAGCAGTACTTC.

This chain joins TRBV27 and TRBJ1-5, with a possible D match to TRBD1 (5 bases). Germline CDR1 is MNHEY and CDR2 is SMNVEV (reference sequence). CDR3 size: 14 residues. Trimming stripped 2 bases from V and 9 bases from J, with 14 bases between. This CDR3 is CASSLRTSFSPQHF. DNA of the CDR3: TGTGCCAGCAGTTTAAGGACATCCTTTTCGCCCCAGCATTTT.

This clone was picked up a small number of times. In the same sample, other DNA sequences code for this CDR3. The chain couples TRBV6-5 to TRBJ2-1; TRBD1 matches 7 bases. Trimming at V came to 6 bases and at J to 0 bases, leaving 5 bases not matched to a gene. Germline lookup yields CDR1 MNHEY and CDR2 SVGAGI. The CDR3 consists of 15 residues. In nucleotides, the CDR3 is TGTGCCAGCAGAAAAACAGGGGTCTCCTACAATGAGCAGTTCTTC. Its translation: CASRKTGVSYNEQFF.

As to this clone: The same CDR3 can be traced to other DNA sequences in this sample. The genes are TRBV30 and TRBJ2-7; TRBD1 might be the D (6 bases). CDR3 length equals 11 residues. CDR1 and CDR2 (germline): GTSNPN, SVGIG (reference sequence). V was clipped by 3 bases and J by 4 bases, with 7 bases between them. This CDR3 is CAWRGGYEQYF. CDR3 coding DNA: TGTGCCTGGAGAGGGGGATACGAGCAGTACTTC.

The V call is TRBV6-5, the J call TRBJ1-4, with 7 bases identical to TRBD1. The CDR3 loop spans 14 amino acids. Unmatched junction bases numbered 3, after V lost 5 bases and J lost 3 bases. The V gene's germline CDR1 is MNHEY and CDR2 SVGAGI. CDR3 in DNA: TGTGCCAGCAGTCGACAGGGTTCTAATGAAAAACTGTTTTTT. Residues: CASSRQGSNEKLFF.

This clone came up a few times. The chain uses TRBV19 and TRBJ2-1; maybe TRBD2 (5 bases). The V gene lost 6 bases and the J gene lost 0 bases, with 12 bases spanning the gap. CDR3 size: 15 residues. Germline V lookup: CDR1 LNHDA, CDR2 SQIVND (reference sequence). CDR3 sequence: CASRDQRSSYNEQFF. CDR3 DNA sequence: TGTGCCAGTAGGGACCAGCGGAGCTCCTACAATGAGCAGTTCTTC.

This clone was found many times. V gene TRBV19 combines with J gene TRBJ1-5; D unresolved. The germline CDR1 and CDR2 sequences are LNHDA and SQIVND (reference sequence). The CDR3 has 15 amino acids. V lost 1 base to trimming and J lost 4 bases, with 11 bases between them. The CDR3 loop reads CASSIVLGENQPQHF. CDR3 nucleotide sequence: TGTGCCAGTAGTATAGTCCTGGGAGAGAATCAGCCCCAGCATTTT. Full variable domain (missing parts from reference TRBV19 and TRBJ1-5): DGGITQSPKYLFRKEGQNVTLSCEQNLNHDAMYWYRQDPGQGLRLIYYSQIVNDFQKGDIAEGYSVSREKKESFPLTVTSAQKNPTAFYLCASSIVLGENQPQHFGDGTRLSIL.

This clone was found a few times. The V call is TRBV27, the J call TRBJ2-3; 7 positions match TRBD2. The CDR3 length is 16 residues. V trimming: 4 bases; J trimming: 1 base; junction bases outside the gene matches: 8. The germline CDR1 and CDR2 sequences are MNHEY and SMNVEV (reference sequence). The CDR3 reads CASSSRGSEGTDTQYF. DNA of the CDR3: TGTGCCAGCAGTTCCCGCGGGAGCGAGGGCACAGATACGCAGTATTTT.

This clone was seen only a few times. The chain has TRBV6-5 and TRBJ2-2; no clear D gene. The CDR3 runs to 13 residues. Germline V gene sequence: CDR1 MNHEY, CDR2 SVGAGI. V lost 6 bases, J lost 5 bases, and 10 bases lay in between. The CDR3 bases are TGTGCCAGCAGGCTCACAGTTACCGGGGAGCTGTTTTTT. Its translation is CASRLTVTGELFF.

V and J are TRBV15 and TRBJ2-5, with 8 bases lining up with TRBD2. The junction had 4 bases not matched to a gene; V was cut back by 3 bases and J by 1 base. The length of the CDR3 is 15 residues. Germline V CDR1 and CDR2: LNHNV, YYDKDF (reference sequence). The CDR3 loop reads CATSSPRGGQETQYF. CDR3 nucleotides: TGTGCCACCAGCAGCCCCCGGGGGGGCCAAGAGACCCAGTACTTC.

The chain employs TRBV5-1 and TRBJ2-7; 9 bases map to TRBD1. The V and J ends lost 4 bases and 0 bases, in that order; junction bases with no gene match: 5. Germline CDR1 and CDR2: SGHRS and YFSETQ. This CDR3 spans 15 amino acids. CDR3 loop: CASSAGQGISYEQYF. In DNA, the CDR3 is TGCGCCAGCAGCGCAGGACAGGGGATCTCCTACGAGCAGTACTTC.

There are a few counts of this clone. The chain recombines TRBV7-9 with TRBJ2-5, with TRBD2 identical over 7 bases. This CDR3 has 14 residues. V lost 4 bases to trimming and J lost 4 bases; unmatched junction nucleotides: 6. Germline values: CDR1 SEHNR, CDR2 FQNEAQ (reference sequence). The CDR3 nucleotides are TGTGCCAGCAGCTCAGACATAGCGGGAGAGACCCAGTACTTC. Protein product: CASSSDIAGETQYF.

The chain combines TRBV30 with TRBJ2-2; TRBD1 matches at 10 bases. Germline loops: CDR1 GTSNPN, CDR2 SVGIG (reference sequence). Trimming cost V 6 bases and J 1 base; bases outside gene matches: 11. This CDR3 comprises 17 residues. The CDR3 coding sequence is TGTGCCTGTAAGCGGACAGGGGGACTGGGGAACACCGGGGAGCTGTTTTTT. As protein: CACKRTGGLGNTGELFF. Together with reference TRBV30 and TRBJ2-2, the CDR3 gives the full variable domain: SQTIHQWPATLVQPVGSPLSLECTVEGTSNPNLYWYRQAAGRGLQLLFYSVGIGQISSEVPQNLSASRPQDRQFILSSKKLLLSDSGFYLCACKRTGGLGNTGELFFGEGSRLTVL.

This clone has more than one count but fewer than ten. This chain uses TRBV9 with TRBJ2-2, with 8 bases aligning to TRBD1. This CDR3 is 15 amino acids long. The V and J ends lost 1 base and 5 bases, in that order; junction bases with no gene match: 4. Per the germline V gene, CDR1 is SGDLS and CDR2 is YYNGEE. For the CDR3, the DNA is TGTGCCAGCAGCGTACAGGGGGCAAGGACCGGGGAGCTGTTTTTT. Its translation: CASSVQGARTGELFF.